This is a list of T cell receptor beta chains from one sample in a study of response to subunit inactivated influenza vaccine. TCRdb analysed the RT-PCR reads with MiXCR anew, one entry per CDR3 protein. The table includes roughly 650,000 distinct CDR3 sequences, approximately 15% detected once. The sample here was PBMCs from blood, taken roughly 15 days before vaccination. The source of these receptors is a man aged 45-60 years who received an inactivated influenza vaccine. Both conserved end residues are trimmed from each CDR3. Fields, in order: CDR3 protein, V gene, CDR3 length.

ASSQDGGGDTQY | TRBV4-3 | 12
SAIRVGREQY | TRBV20-1 | 10
ASSSLGAGDSDTQY | TRBV28 | 14
ASSLAPVAYNEQF | TRBV5-1 | 13
ASSLIVGTNTEAF | TRBV28 | 13
ASSLSGTSDNYNEQF | TRBV5-1 | 15
ASSQGYSGRSFEQY | TRBV4-1 | 14
ASSQSRLAAYEQY | TRBV16 | 13
ASSRQGGTEAF | TRBV28 | 11
ASSYLTGSNTGELF | TRBV6-2/TRBV6-3 | 14
ASSFGTSFTDTQY | TRBV7-2 | 13